This T cell receptor (beta chain) derives from a study of T cell responses to AZD1222 COVID-19 vaccine. The table came from immunoSEQ multiplex PCR; TCRdb's copy has only in-frame clones and leaves some out. The repertoire consists of 90,000 to 150,000 clones, with more than 75% occurring once and the leading ten covering around 10%. Trimming cost V 0 bases and J 4 bases, with 13 bases left between them. CDR1 is SGDLS and CDR2 is YYNGEE in the germline V gene. The CDR3 length is 16 residues. This clone was found a few times. The sequencing used peripheral blood, collected on day 0 of AZD1222 vaccination. The rearrangement joins TRBV9 to TRBJ1-4, with D possibly TRBD1 on 5 matching bases. This receptor was taken from an adult in good health. The CDR3 DNA reads TGTGCCAGCAGCGTAGGGGGGAGCGCTGGTAATGAAAAACTGTTTTTT. Translation gives CASSVGGSAGNEKLFF.